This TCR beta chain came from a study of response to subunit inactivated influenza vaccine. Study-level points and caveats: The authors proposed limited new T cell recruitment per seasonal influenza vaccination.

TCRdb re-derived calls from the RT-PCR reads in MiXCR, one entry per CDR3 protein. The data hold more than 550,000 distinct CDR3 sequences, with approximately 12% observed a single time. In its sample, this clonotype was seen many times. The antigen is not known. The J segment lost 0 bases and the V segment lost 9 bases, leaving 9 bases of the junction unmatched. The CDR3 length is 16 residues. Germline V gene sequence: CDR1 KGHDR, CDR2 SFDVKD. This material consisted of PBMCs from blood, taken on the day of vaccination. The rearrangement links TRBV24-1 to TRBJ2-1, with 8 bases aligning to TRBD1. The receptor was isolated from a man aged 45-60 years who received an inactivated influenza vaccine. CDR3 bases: TGTGCCACCCGCCCCGGACAGGGATTCTCCTACAATGAGCAGTTCTTC. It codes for CATRPGQGFSYNEQFF.